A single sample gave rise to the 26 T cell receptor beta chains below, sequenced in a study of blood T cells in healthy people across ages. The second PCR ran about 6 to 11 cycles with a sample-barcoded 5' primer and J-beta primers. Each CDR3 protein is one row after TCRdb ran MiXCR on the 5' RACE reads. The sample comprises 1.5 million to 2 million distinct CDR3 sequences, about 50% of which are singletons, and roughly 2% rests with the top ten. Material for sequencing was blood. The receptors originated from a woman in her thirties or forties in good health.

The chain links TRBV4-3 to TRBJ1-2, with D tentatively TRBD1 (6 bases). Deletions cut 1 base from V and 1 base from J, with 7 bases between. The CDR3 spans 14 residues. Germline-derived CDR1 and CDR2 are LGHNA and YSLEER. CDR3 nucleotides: TGCGCCAGCAGCCAAGCAGGGGATAACTATGGCTACACCTTC. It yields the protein CASSQAGDNYGYTF.

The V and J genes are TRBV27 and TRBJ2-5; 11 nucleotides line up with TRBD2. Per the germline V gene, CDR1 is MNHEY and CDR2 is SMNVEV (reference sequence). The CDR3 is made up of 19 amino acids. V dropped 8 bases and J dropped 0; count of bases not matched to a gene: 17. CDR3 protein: CASDYLPLAGGLYQETQYF. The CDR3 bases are TGTGCCAGCGACTATCTACCTCTAGCGGGGGGACTGTACCAAGAGACCCAGTACTTC.

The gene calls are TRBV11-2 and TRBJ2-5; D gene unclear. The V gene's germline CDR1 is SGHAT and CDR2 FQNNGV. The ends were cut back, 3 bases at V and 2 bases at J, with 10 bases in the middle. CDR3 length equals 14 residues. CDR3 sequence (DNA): TGTGCCAGCAGCTTGATCCGCTCTCAAGAGACCCAGTACTTC. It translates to CASSLIRSQETQYF. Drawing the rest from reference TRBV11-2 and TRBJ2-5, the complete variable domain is EAGVAQSPRYKIIEKRQSVAFWCNPISGHATLYWYQQILGQGPKLLIQFQNNGVVDDSQLPKDRFSAERLKGVDSTLKIQPAKLEDSAVYLCASSLIRSQETQYFGPGTRLLVL.

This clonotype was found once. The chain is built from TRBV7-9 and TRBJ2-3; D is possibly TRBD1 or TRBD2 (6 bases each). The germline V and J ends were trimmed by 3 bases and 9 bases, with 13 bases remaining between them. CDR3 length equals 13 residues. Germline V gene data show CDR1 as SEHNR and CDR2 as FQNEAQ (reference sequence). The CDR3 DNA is TGTGCCAGCAGCTTCCAAGGGGGGCTAACGCAGTATTTT. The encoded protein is CASSFQGGLTQYF.

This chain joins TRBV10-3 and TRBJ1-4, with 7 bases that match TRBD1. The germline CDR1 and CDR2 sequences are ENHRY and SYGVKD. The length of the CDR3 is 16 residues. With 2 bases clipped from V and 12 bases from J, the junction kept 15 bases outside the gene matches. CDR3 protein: CAISEDRAYGREELFF. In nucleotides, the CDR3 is TGTGCCATCAGTGAGGACAGGGCGTATGGGAGAGAAGAACTGTTTTTT.

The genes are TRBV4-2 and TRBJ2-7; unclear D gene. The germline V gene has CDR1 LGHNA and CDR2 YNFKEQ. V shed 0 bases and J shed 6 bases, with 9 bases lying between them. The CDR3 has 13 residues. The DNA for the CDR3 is TGTGCCAGCAGCCAAGATACGGTAACCGAGCAGTACTTC. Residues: CASSQDTVTEQYF.

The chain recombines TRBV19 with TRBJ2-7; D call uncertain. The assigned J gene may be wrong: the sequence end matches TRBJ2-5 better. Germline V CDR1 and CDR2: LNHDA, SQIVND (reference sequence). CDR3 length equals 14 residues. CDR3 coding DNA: TGTGCCAGTAGTATATTGGCAGCTCAAGAGACCCAGTACTTC. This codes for CASSILAAQETQYF.

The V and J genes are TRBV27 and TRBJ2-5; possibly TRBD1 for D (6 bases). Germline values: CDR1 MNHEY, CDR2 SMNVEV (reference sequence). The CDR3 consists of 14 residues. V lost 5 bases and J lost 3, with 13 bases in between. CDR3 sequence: CASSAPGVEETQYF. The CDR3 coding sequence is TGTGCCAGCAGTGCCCCAGGGGTAGAAGAGACCCAGTACTTC.

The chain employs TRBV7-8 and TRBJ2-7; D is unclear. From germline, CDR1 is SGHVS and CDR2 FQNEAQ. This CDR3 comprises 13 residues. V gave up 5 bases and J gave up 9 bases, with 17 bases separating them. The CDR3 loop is CASSPETESGQYF. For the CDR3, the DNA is TGTGCCAGCAGCCCGGAGACGGAATCGGGGCAGTACTTC.

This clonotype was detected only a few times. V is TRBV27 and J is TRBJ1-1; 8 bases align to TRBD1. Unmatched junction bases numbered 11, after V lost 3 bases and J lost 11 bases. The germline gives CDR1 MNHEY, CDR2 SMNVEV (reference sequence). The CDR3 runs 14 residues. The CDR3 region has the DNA TGTGCCAGCAGTTTCGGACAGGGCGGCGGTGTGGCTTTCTTT. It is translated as CASSFGQGGGVAFF.

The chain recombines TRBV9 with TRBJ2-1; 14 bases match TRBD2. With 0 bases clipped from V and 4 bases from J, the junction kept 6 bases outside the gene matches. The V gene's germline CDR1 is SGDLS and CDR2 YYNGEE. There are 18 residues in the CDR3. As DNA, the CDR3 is TGTGCCAGCAGCGTAGCCCGTGGACTAGCGGGGGGTTACAATGAGCAGTTCTTC. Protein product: CASSVARGLAGGYNEQFF.

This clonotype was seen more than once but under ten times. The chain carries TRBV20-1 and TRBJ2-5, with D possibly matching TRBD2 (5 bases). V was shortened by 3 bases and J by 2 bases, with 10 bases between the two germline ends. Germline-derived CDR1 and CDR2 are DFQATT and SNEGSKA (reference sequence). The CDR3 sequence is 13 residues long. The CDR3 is CSASRGPQETQYF. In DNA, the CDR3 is TGCAGTGCTAGCCGGGGTCCTCAAGAGACCCAGTACTTC.

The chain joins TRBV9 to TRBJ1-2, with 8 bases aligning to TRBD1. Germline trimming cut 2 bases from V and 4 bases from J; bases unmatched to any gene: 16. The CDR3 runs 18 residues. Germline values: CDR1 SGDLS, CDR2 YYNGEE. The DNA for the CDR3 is TGTGCCAGCAGCGTTCTAGGTGTGGGGCAGGGGGCGATCTATGGCTACACCTTC. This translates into CASSVLGVGQGAIYGYTF.

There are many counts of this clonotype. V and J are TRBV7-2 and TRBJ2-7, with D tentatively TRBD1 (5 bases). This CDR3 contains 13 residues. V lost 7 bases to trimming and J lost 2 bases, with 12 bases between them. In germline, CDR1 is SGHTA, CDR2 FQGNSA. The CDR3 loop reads CASTLPGTYEQYF. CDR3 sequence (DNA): TGTGCCAGCACCCTTCCAGGGACCTACGAGCAGTACTTC. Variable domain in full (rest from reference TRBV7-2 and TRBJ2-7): GAGVSQSPSNKVTEKGKDVELRCDPISGHTALYWYRQSLGQGLEFLIYFQGNSAPDKSGLPSDRFSAERTGGSVSTLTIQRTQQEDSAVYLCASTLPGTYEQYFGPGTRLTVT.

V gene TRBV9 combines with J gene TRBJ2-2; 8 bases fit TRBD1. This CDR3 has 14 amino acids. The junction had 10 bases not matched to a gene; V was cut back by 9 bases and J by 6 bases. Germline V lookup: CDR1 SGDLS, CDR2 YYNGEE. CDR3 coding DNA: TGTGCCACCCGTCGGGGACAGGATCCCGGGGAGCTGTTTTTT. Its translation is CATRRGQDPGELFF.

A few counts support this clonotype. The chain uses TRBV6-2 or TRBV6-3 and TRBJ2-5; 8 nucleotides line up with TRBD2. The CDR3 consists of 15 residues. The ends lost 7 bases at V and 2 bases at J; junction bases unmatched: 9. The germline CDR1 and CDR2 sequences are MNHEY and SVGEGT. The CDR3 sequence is CASTGGSTHQETQYF. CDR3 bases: TGTGCCAGCACGGGGGGGAGTACACATCAAGAGACCCAGTACTTC.

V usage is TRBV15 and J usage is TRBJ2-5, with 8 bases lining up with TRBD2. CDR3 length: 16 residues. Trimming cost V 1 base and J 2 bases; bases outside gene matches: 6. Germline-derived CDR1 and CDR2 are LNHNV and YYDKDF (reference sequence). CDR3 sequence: CATSRVLGGGQETQYF. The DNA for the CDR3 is TGTGCCACCAGCAGAGTTCTAGGCGGGGGGCAAGAGACCCAGTACTTC.

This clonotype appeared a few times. CDR3 nucleotide sequence: TGTGCCAGCAGTTTACACACAGGGCTTGGGGCTAATGGTTCACCCCTCCACTTT. It codes for CASSLHTGLGANGSPLHF. J is TRBJ1-6 and V is TRBV28, with a possible D match to TRBD1 (6 bases). In germline, CDR1 is MDHEN, CDR2 SYDVKM. With 2 bases removed from V and 9 bases from J, the gap between germline ends came to 23 bases. CDR3 length: 18 residues.

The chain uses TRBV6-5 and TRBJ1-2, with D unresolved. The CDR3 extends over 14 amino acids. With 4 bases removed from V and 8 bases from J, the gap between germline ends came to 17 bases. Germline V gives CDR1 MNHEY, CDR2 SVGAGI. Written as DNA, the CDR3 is TGTGCCAGCAGTTGCTCCCGAGGGCTGGGGGGCTACACCTTC. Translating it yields CASSCSRGLGGYTF.

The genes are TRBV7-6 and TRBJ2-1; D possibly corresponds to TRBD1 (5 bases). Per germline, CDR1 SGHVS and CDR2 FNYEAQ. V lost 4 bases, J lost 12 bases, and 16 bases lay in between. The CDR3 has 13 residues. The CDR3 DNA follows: TGTGCCAGCAGCTCCTCCGGGCCCCAGGGGCAGTTCTTC. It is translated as CASSSSGPQGQFF. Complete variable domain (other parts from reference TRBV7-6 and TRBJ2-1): GAGVSQSPRYKVTKRGQDVALRCDPISGHVSLYWYRQALGQGPEFLTYFNYEAQQDKSGLPNDRFSAERPEGSISTLTIQRTEQRDSAMYRCASSSSGPQGQFFGPGTRLTVL.

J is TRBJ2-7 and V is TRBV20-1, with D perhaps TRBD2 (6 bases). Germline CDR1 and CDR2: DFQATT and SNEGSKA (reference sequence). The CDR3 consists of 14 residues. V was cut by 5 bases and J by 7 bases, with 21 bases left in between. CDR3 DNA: TGCAGTGCTGGGGGACTCCGCTCCTACAATGAGCAGTACTTC. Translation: CSAGGLRSYNEQYF.

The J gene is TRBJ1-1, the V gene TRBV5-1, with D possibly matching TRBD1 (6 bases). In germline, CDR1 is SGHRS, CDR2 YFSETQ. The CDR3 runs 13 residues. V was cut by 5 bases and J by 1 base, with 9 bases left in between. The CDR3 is CASRRDKNTEAFF. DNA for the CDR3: TGCGCCAGCAGAAGGGACAAGAACACTGAAGCTTTCTTT. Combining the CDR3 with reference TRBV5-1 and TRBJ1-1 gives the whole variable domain KAGVTQTPRYLIKTRGQQVTLSCSPISGHRSVSWYQQTPGQGLQFLFEYFSETQRNKGNFPGRFSGRQFSNSRSEMNVSTLELGDSALYLCASRRDKNTEAFFGQGTRLTVV.

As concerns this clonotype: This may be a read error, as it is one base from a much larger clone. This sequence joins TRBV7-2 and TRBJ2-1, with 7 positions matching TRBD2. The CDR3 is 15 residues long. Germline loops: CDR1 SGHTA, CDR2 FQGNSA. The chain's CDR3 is CASSPETSSYNELFF. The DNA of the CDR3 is TGTGCCAGCAGCCCTGAGACTAGCTCCTACAATGAGCTGTTCTTC.

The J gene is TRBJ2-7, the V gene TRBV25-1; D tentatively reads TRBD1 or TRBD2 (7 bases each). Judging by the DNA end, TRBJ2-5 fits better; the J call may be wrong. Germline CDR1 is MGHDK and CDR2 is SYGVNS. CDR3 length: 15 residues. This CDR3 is CASSDPRQGGETQYF. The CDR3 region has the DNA TGTGCCAGCAGTGATCCTCGACAGGGAGGGGAGACCCAGTACTTC.

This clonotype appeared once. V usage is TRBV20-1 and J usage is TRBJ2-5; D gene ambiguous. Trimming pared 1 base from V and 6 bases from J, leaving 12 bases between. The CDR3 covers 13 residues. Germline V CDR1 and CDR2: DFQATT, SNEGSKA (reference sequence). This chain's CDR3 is CSARGYELKTQYF. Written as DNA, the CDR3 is TGCAGTGCTAGAGGGTATGAACTGAAGACCCAGTACTTC.

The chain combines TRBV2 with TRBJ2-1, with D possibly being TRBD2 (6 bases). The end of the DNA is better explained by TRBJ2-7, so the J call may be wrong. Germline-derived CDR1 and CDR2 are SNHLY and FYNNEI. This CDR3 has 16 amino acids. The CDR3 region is CASSEPSGDVTYEQYF. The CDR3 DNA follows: TGTGCCAGCAGTGAACCCTCGGGGGACGTAACCTACGAGCAGTACTTC.